The following is a TCR beta chain sequence with its context. In TCRdb, the 5' RACE reads were re-called with MiXCR into one record per CDR3 protein. The data hold a few hundred thousand distinct CDR3 sequences, with approximately 25% observed a single time. The data are from a study of T-cell memory formation after mild COVID-19. In germline, CDR1 is SGHRS, CDR2 YFSETQ. The CDR3 is 16 amino acids. Trimming left V 0 bases short and J 0 bases short, with 10 bases between. The chain joins TRBV5-1 to TRBJ1-3, with TRBD1 as a possible D gene (5 bases). The sequence was collected from an adult woman who had mild COVID-19 (a few samples of this study predate the infection). Cell type and time point are not known. Sequenced material: PBMCs or a T cell subset sorted from them (not recorded which). The CDR3 DNA reads as TGCGCCAGCAGCTTGGATGGGACGGACTCTGGAAACACCATATATTTT. Translation: CASSLDGTDSGNTIYF.